The rows below give T cell receptor beta chains drawn from one sample of a study of cytomegalovirus exposure and HLA in healthy donors. This table comes from immunoSEQ multiplex PCR, and its TCRdb copy is limited to in-frame clones, with some not included. The table shows more than 95,000 clones, with 64% occurring only once. The sequenced sample consisted of PBMCs. These receptors were obtained from a man aged 55-75 years in good health and CMV-seronegative. CDR3s include the opening cysteine and the closing phenylalanine or tryptophan. D genes are given only for firm matches. Not every row has a clone size; where given, it reads once, few, many or a size class.

d_call,j_call,clone_size,v_call,cdr3_length,cdr3_aa,cdr3_nt
NA,TRBJ2-5,NA,TRBV5-4,14,CASSSRTGTETQYF,TGTGCCAGCAGCTCAAGAACAGGGACAGAGACCCAGTACTTC
NA,TRBJ1-3,once,TRBV5-1,17,CASSSRNAGNSGNTIYF,TGCGCCAGCAGCTCACGGAACGCGGGCAACTCTGGAAACACCATATATTTT
NA,TRBJ1-1,NA,TRBV18,17,CASSPIFFGEGDTEAFF,TGTGCCAGCTCACCGATATTTTTTGGGGAGGGAGACACTGAAGCTTTCTTT
TRBD1,TRBJ2-3,NA,TRBV7-3,15,CASSSGTGGTDTQYF,TGTGCCAGCAGCTCCGGGACAGGGGGCACAGATACGCAGTATTTT
NA,TRBJ1-1,few,TRBV5-6,16,CASRFEGGAANTEAFF,TGTGCCAGCAGGTTTGAGGGTGGTGCAGCGAACACTGAAGCTTTCTTT
TRBD1,TRBJ2-7,NA,TRBV9,14,CASSGRDSPYEQYF,TGTGCCAGCAGCGGTCGGGACAGTCCCTACGAGCAGTACTTC
NA,TRBJ2-4,NA,TRBV6-1,13,CASGRSGENIQYF,TGTGCCAGCGGGCGTTCAGGGGAAAACATTCAGTACTTC
NA,TRBJ1-3,once,TRBV9,14,CASSVDPGGNTIYF,TGTGCCAGCAGCGTAGACCCGGGGGGAAACACCATATATTTT
TRBD2,TRBJ2-3,NA,TRBV9,16,CASSVGLAGSGDTQYF,TGTGCCAGCAGCGTAGGCCTAGCGGGATCGGGAGATACGCAGTATTTT
TRBD2,TRBJ2-1,NA,TRBV6-6,14,CATERTSGENEQFF,TGTGCCACCGAGAGGACTAGCGGGGAAAATGAGCAGTTCTTC
TRBD1,TRBJ1-1,few,TRBV6-6,15,CASSTGQLQNTEAFF,TGTGCCAGCAGTACGGGACAGCTACAGAACACTGAAGCTTTCTTT
TRBD1,TRBJ2-1,few,TRBV11-2,13,CASSPGQGGEQFF,TGTGCCAGCAGCCCGGGACAGGGTGGTGAGCAGTTCTTC
NA,TRBJ2-2,NA,TRBV23-1,12,CARGGYTGELFF,TGCGCCAGAGGAGGTTACACCGGGGAGCTGTTTTTT
TRBD1,TRBJ2-7,few,TRBV6-5,15,CASAVTGTGIDEQYF,TGTGCCAGCGCAGTAACAGGGACAGGTATCGACGAGCAGTACTTC